A selection of T cell receptor beta chains follows, all from one sample in a study of blood T cell repertoires in COVID-19. Data came from immunoSEQ multiplex PCR; TCRdb stores just in-frame clones and leaves some out. The repertoire holds 210,000 or so clones, with 70% to 90% as singletons. Sequencing was done on a sample of peripheral blood. Receptors originate from a woman between 40 and 55 years old with acute or convalescent COVID-19. CDR3s include the opening cysteine and the closing phenylalanine or tryptophan. Each record gives: clone size, J gene, D gene, CDR3 length, V gene, CDR3 protein, CDR3 DNA. A D gene is named only where the DNA matches it firmly. Where a row states a size, it is once, few, many or the class of an expanded clone; other rows omit it.

clone size: .
J gene: TRBJ1-4
D gene: .
CDR3 length: 17
V gene: TRBV1
CDR3 protein: CTSSQDLRDRLNEKLFF
CDR3 DNA: TGCACCAGCAGCCAAGATCTCCGGGACAGACTCAATGAAAAACTGTTTTTT

clone size: .
J gene: TRBJ1-2
D gene: .
CDR3 length: 13
V gene: TRBV5-1
CDR3 protein: CASSFGREGGYTF
CDR3 DNA: TGCGCCAGCAGCTTTGGGCGCGAGGGTGGCTACACCTTC

clone size: .
J gene: TRBJ1-1
D gene: .
CDR3 length: 15
V gene: TRBV27
CDR3 protein: CASRRLQGLNTEAFF
CDR3 DNA: TGTGCCAGCAGGCGACTACAGGGTTTGAACACTGAAGCTTTCTTT

clone size: .
J gene: TRBJ1-3
D gene: .
CDR3 length: 15
V gene: TRBV19
CDR3 protein: CASRMKGGSGNTIYF
CDR3 DNA: TGTGCCAGTAGGATGAAAGGGGGTTCTGGAAACACCATATATTTT

clone size: .
J gene: TRBJ1-5
D gene: .
CDR3 length: 18
V gene: TRBV27
CDR3 protein: CASSLSPPRRGSNQPQHF
CDR3 DNA: TGTGCCAGCAGTTTATCCCCCCCACGGCGGGGTAGCAATCAGCCCCAGCATTTT

clone size: .
J gene: TRBJ2-3
D gene: TRBD1
CDR3 length: 16
V gene: TRBV19
CDR3 protein: CATRDRGGISTDTQYF
CDR3 DNA: TGTGCCACCCGGGACAGGGGGGGAATAAGCACAGATACGCAGTATTTT

clone size: .
J gene: TRBJ1-2
D gene: TRBD1
CDR3 length: 14
V gene: TRBV5-1
CDR3 protein: CASSLSGQNYGYTF
CDR3 DNA: TGCGCCAGCAGCTTGTCGGGACAGAACTATGGCTACACCTTC

clone size: .
J gene: TRBJ1-2
D gene: .
CDR3 length: 13
V gene: TRBV12-3/TRBV12-4
CDR3 protein: CASSFNTVYGYTF
CDR3 DNA: TGTGCCAGCAGCTTTAATACGGTGTATGGCTACACCTTC

clone size: .
J gene: TRBJ1-2
D gene: TRBD1
CDR3 length: 17
V gene: TRBV18
CDR3 protein: CASSRTGQVPTNYGYTF
CDR3 DNA: TGTGCCAGCTCACGAACGGGACAGGTGCCAACTAACTATGGCTACACCTTC

clone size: .
J gene: TRBJ1-1
D gene: TRBD1
CDR3 length: 12
V gene: TRBV6-1
CDR3 protein: CASSKQGAEAFF
CDR3 DNA: TGTGCCAGCAGCAAACAGGGGGCGGAGGCTTTCTTT

clone size: .
J gene: TRBJ1-1
D gene: .
CDR3 length: 12
V gene: TRBV24-1
CDR3 protein: CATSHRQGKAFF
CDR3 DNA: TGTGCCACCAGTCATCGGCAGGGAAAAGCTTTCTTT

clone size: few
J gene: TRBJ1-2
D gene: TRBD1
CDR3 length: 14
V gene: TRBV10-1
CDR3 protein: CASSGTGDNYGYTF
CDR3 DNA: TGCGCCAGCAGTGGGACAGGGGATAACTATGGCTACACCTTC

clone size: once
J gene: TRBJ1-5
D gene: TRBD1
CDR3 length: 19
V gene: TRBV4-1
CDR3 protein: CASSLFRTGGHGGNQPQHF
CDR3 DNA: TGCGCCAGCAGCCTGTTCCGGACAGGGGGCCATGGAGGCAATCAGCCCCAGCATTTT

clone size: once
J gene: TRBJ1-5
D gene: TRBD1
CDR3 length: 15
V gene: TRBV15
CDR3 protein: CATVDRGGSNQPQHF
CDR3 DNA: TGTGCCACCGTCGACAGGGGTGGGAGCAATCAGCCCCAGCATTTT

clone size: once
J gene: TRBJ2-1
D gene: TRBD2
CDR3 length: 15
V gene: TRBV9
CDR3 protein: CASRKSGGAFDEQFF
CDR3 DNA: TGTGCCAGCCGAAAGAGCGGGGGGGCTTTCGATGAGCAGTTCTTC

clone size: .
J gene: TRBJ1-2
D gene: .
CDR3 length: 11
V gene: TRBV6-5
CDR3 protein: CASADSYGYTF
CDR3 DNA: TGTGCCAGCGCTGACAGCTATGGCTACACCTTC

clone size: .
J gene: TRBJ1-1
D gene: .
CDR3 length: 15
V gene: TRBV28
CDR3 protein: CASSLWLGGGPEAFF
CDR3 DNA: TGTGCCAGCAGTTTATGGCTTGGAGGAGGCCCTGAAGCTTTCTTT

clone size: .
J gene: TRBJ2-1
D gene: .
CDR3 length: 15
V gene: TRBV30
CDR3 protein: CAWSGGVGIYNEQFF
CDR3 DNA: TGTGCCTGGAGTGGGGGGGTCGGGATTTACAATGAGCAGTTCTTC

clone size: .
J gene: TRBJ2-2
D gene: TRBD2
CDR3 length: 14
V gene: TRBV5-4
CDR3 protein: CAGLASGRTGELFF
CDR3 DNA: TGTGCCGGCCTGGCTAGCGGGAGGACCGGGGAGCTGTTTTTT

clone size: .
J gene: TRBJ2-5
D gene: TRBD2
CDR3 length: 15
V gene: TRBV6-5
CDR3 protein: CASGTSGSPGETQYF
CDR3 DNA: TGTGCCAGCGGGACTAGCGGGAGCCCGGGAGAGACCCAGTACTTC

clone size: .
J gene: TRBJ1-4
D gene: .
CDR3 length: 14
V gene: TRBV24-1
CDR3 protein: CATSDPGQSGKLFF
CDR3 DNA: TGTGCCACCAGTGACCCCGGACAGTCTGGAAAACTGTTTTTT

clone size: once
J gene: TRBJ1-4
D gene: TRBD1
CDR3 length: 14
V gene: TRBV7-2
CDR3 protein: CASSRTGVGEKLFF
CDR3 DNA: TGTGCCAGCAGCCGGACAGGGGTTGGAGAAAAACTGTTTTTT

clone size: once
J gene: TRBJ1-2
D gene: .
CDR3 length: 12
V gene: TRBV30
CDR3 protein: CAWTSGIYGYTF
CDR3 DNA: TGTGCCTGGACGTCGGGGATCTATGGCTACACCTTC

clone size: .
J gene: TRBJ2-1
D gene: .
CDR3 length: 15
V gene: TRBV9
CDR3 protein: CASSGRGTEYNEQFF
CDR3 DNA: TGTGCCAGCAGCGGTCGGGGGACAGAATACAATGAGCAGTTCTTC

clone size: .
J gene: TRBJ1-1
D gene: .
CDR3 length: 12
V gene: TRBV29-1
CDR3 protein: CSVDSANTEAFF
CDR3 DNA: TGCAGCGTGGACAGTGCGAACACTGAAGCTTTCTTT

clone size: .
J gene: TRBJ2-2
D gene: TRBD1
CDR3 length: 16
V gene: TRBV5-1
CDR3 protein: CASSLGTGPVTGELFF
CDR3 DNA: TGCGCCAGCAGCTTGGGGACAGGGCCGGTCACCGGGGAGCTGTTTTTT

clone size: .
J gene: TRBJ1-4
D gene: .
CDR3 length: 15
V gene: TRBV6-5
CDR3 protein: CASSYSALGAEKLFF
CDR3 DNA: TGTGCCAGCAGTTACTCCGCGTTAGGGGCTGAAAAACTGTTTTTT

clone size: .
J gene: TRBJ1-1
D gene: TRBD1
CDR3 length: 15
V gene: TRBV5-4
CDR3 protein: CASRDREALNTEAFF
CDR3 DNA: TGTGCCAGCCGGGACAGGGAGGCTCTGAACACTGAAGCTTTCTTT

clone size: .
J gene: TRBJ1-3
D gene: .
CDR3 length: 14
V gene: TRBV18
CDR3 protein: CASSLSGGGNTIYF
CDR3 DNA: TGTGCCAGCTCACTTTCCGGGGGAGGAAACACCATATATTTT

clone size: .
J gene: TRBJ1-1
D gene: .
CDR3 length: 13
V gene: TRBV27
CDR3 protein: CASSLKGVTEAFF
CDR3 DNA: TGTGCCAGCAGTTTAAAAGGGGTCACTGAAGCTTTCTTT

clone size: .
J gene: TRBJ2-2
D gene: TRBD2
CDR3 length: 16
V gene: TRBV19
CDR3 protein: CATNPRGGANTGELFF
CDR3 DNA: TGTGCCACCAACCCCCGGGGGGGGGCGAACACCGGGGAGCTGTTTTTT

clone size: once
J gene: TRBJ1-2
D gene: .
CDR3 length: 15
V gene: TRBV6-5
CDR3 protein: CASSRGAGTNYGYTF
CDR3 DNA: TGTGCCAGCAGTCGGGGGGCGGGAACTAACTATGGCTACACCTTC

clone size: .
J gene: TRBJ1-2
D gene: TRBD1
CDR3 length: 11
V gene: TRBV19
CDR3 protein: CATGTAYGYTF
CDR3 DNA: TGTGCCACCGGGACAGCCTATGGCTACACCTTC

clone size: .
J gene: TRBJ2-5
D gene: TRBD2
CDR3 length: 15
V gene: TRBV19
CDR3 protein: CASSTLTSGGETQYF
CDR3 DNA: TGTGCCAGTAGTACCCTGACTAGCGGGGGAGAGACCCAGTACTTC

clone size: .
J gene: TRBJ1-5
D gene: .
CDR3 length: 15
V gene: TRBV19
CDR3 protein: CASGGGGARNQPQHF
CDR3 DNA: TGTGCCAGCGGGGGAGGGGGGGCGAGGAATCAGCCCCAGCATTTT

clone size: .
J gene: TRBJ2-1
D gene: .
CDR3 length: 15
V gene: TRBV5-8
CDR3 protein: CASSLGQAIYNEQFF
CDR3 DNA: TGTGCCAGCAGCTTGGGACAGGCAATATACAATGAGCAGTTCTTC

clone size: .
J gene: TRBJ1-4
D gene: .
CDR3 length: 19
V gene: TRBV7-6
CDR3 protein: CASSSIKSLGAGISEKLFF
CDR3 DNA: TGTGCCAGCAGCTCTATTAAGTCTCTGGGCGCGGGGATTTCGGAAAAACTGTTTTTT

clone size: .
J gene: TRBJ1-2
D gene: .
CDR3 length: 17
V gene: TRBV19
CDR3 protein: CASSIRFLNTRNYGYTF
CDR3 DNA: TGTGCCAGTAGTATTCGTTTCCTCAATACTCGAAACTATGGCTACACCTTC

clone size: .
J gene: TRBJ2-1
D gene: .
CDR3 length: 12
V gene: TRBV12-5
CDR3 protein: CASGLSAIEQFF
CDR3 DNA: TGTGCTAGTGGTTTGTCCGCTATTGAGCAGTTCTTC

clone size: .
J gene: TRBJ1-5
D gene: .
CDR3 length: 13
V gene: TRBV4-1
CDR3 protein: CASSQAGGQPQHF
CDR3 DNA: TGCGCCAGCAGCCAAGCCGGGGGGCAGCCCCAGCATTTT